This T cell receptor (beta chain) was captured by sequencing in a study of PD-L1 blockade in urothelial cancer. Study background: Atezolizumab was started by patients at some point between 2014 and 2016 at 1,200 mg intravenously every 3 weeks. Prior chemotherapy in patients spanned 0 to 3 regimens. A median blood sample held approximately 150,000 T cells and around 80,000 unique TCRs.

Clones were read by immunoSEQ multiplex PCR, and TCRdb kept only the in-frame ones, dropping some. The table has about 50,000 clones, roughly 86% seen once; the top ten hold about 9.4%. Trimming at V came to 6 bases and at J to 4 bases, leaving 8 bases not matched to a gene. This CDR3 comprises 14 residues. The germline V gene encodes CDR1 SEHNR and CDR2 FQNEAQ (reference sequence). Time point indicated: peripheral blood 6 weeks after treatment start. The V gene is TRBV7-9, the J gene TRBJ1-2; 7 bases are a match to TRBD1. The sequence was obtained from a man aged 55 to 70 with urothelial cancer. The sequencing here drew on PBMCs, taken around atezolizumab (anti-PD-L1) treatment. The chain's CDR3 is CASREPGQSYGYTF. The CDR3 DNA follows: TGTGCCAGCAGAGAGCCGGGACAGAGCTATGGCTACACCTTC.